This entry describes one T cell receptor (beta chain). The V segment lost 4 bases and the J segment 1 base; nucleotides outside the gene matches: 5. The CDR3 length is 16 residues. Germline V gene data show CDR1 as SGHRS and CDR2 as YFSETQ. These data belong to a study of blood T cell repertoires in COVID-19. The overall study: Material from acute and convalescent COVID-19 was sourced from the United States, Italy and Spain. Sample material is recorded as cDNA or gDNA derived from T cells, B-cell-depleted T cells, or PBMCs.

Per the authors' pipeline: The assay estimated nucleated cells by amplifying reference gene primers. Profiling relied on immunoSEQ multiplex PCR, and the TCRdb table lists in-frame clones only, not all of them. That table is the source of V, J and clone size, and D and trimming were worked out from the DNA. The table shows around 190,000 clones, with 88% occurring only once. The chain joins TRBV5-1 to TRBJ2-1; 10 bases match TRBD2. The TCR sequence derives from a young man with active or convalescent COVID-19. The sample taken for sequencing was peripheral blood. CDR3 sequence: CASSRGTSESYNEQFF. The CDR3 nucleotides read TGCGCCAGCAGCCGCGGGACTAGCGAATCCTACAATGAGCAGTTCTTC.